This T cell receptor (beta chain) is from a study of blood T cell repertoires in COVID-19. Study-level information: Samples of COVID-19 (acute and convalescent) were obtained from the United States, Italy and Spain. Sources were T cells, B-cell-depleted T cells, or PBMCs; the material itself was cDNA or gDNA.

Germline CDR1 and CDR2: LNHDA and SQIVND (reference sequence). Unmatched junction bases numbered 6, after V lost 6 bases and J lost 3 bases. The CDR3 covers 15 residues. The Seattle patients joined while their infection was active and were tracked longitudinally afterward. Methods used by the authors: The assay estimated nucleated cells by amplifying reference gene primers. This table comes from immunoSEQ multiplex PCR, and its TCRdb copy is limited to in-frame clones, with some not included. V, J and clone size are taken as reported in that table, and D and trimming were inferred from the DNA itself. The sample has approximately 480,000 clones; roughly 87% are singletons.

This receptor was taken from a man aged 18 to 29 with COVID-19, enrolled during active disease. The sequenced material came from peripheral blood. This sequence joins TRBV19 and TRBJ1-3, with TRBD1 matching 9 bases. DNA for the CDR3: TGTGCCAGTAGGGACAGGGGCTCGGGTGGAAACACCATATATTTT. It is translated as CASRDRGSGGNTIYF.